These T cell receptor beta chains were read from a single sample in a study of cytomegalovirus exposure and HLA in healthy donors. This table comes from immunoSEQ multiplex PCR, and its TCRdb copy is limited to in-frame clones, with some not included. The sample lists about 160,000 clones; 80% to 85% were seen once. The sample taken for sequencing was PBMCs. The source is a man aged 25 to 45 in good health and CMV-seropositive. Both conserved end residues are part of each CDR3. D genes are given only for firm matches. Clone sizes are given selectively: once, few, many, or a class where the clone is expanded.

J gene,V gene,D gene,clone size,CDR3 DNA,CDR3 protein
TRBJ2-7,TRBV28,NA,NA,TGTGCCAGCAGTTTAGACAGCATATACGAGCAGTACTTC,CASSLDSIYEQYF
TRBJ2-1,TRBV2,NA,few,TGTGCCAGCACCCCCAGGGGCAATGAGCAGTTCTTC,CASTPRGNEQFF
TRBJ1-1,TRBV18,TRBD1,once,TGTGCCAGCTCGTCCACCGACAGGGACACTGAAGCTTTCTTT,CASSSTDRDTEAFF
TRBJ2-3,TRBV19,TRBD2,few,TGTGCCAGTAGTATTCGGAGTAGCGGGAGCACAGATACGCAGTATTTT,CASSIRSSGSTDTQYF
TRBJ1-5,TRBV7-2,NA,NA,TGTGCCAGCAGTTCCGGGGGGGATCAGCCCCAGCATTTT,CASSSGGDQPQHF
TRBJ1-3,TRBV23-1,NA,NA,TGCGCCAGCAGTCACCTCGGGGGAGGACTGAGCTTTGGGAGCTCTGGAAACACCATATATTTT,CASSHLGGGLSFGSSGNTIYF
TRBJ1-1,TRBV28,NA,NA,TGTGCCAGCAGGCTGGAGCCCAGTTTGAACACTGAAGCTTTCTTT,CASRLEPSLNTEAFF
TRBJ2-5,TRBV7-2,NA,NA,TGTGCCAGCAGCCCCCAGGGGCCCTGGGGAGAGACCCAGTACTTC,CASSPQGPWGETQYF
TRBJ2-7,TRBV7-9,NA,once,TGTGCCAGCAGCACCGGCAGGGTCGAGCAGTACTTC,CASSTGRVEQYF
TRBJ1-2,TRBV7-6,TRBD1,NA,TGTGCCAGCAGCCCCTGGGACAGGGAGTATGGCTACACCTTC,CASSPWDREYGYTF
TRBJ1-1,TRBV11-2,NA,NA,TGTGCCAGCAGCTTATCTAACACTGAAGCTTTCTTT,CASSLSNTEAFF
TRBJ1-3,TRBV5-4,NA,NA,TGTGCCAGCAGCTTGGACAGCTCTGGAAACACCATATATTTT,CASSLDSSGNTIYF
TRBJ1-4,TRBV2,NA,once,TGTGCCAGGGACAGATTTCCAACTAATGAAAAACTGTTTTTT,CARDRFPTNEKLFF
TRBJ1-5,TRBV10-3,NA,NA,TGTGCCATCAGTGTAGCAGGGGCTCAGCCCCAGCATTTT,CAISVAGAQPQHF
TRBJ1-4,TRBV2,TRBD1,once,TGTGCCAGCAGGGCCGGGACAGGGGATGAAAAACTGTTTTTT,CASRAGTGDEKLFF
TRBJ1-5,TRBV10-1,NA,many,TGCGCCATCGTTAATAACTCATGGCATTTT,CAIVNNSWHF
TRBJ1-5,TRBV30,NA,NA,TGTGCCTGGAGTGACGGGTGGGGCAATCAGCCCCAGCATTTT,CAWSDGWGNQPQHF
TRBJ2-5,TRBV28,TRBD2,NA,TGTGCGATTAGGGCGGGGGGCGAAGAGACCCAGTACTTC,CAIRAGGEETQYF
TRBJ2-7,TRBV5-6,TRBD1,NA,TGTGCCAGCAGCTGGACAGGCCTTCCCTACGAGCAGTACTTC,CASSWTGLPYEQYF
TRBJ2-3,TRBV19,NA,NA,TGTGCCAGTAGTATAGGTGGCCAGGGGACAGATACGCAGTATTTT,CASSIGGQGTDTQYF
TRBJ2-4,TRBV5-6,NA,NA,TGTGCCAGCAGCGTCCAGGGGAGCAAAAACATTCAGTACTTC,CASSVQGSKNIQYF
TRBJ2-7,TRBV5-5,TRBD1,few,TGTGCCAGCAGCTTCGCTGGGACAGGGACCTACGAGCAGTACTTC,CASSFAGTGTYEQYF
TRBJ1-2,TRBV5-4,NA,few,TGTGCCAGCAGCTTGGGACAGGCCCCTGGCTACACCTTC,CASSLGQAPGYTF
TRBJ2-2,TRBV27,TRBD1,NA,TGTGCCAGCAGTCTGACCAGGGGACAGCTCCGTACCGGGGAGCTGTTTTTT,CASSLTRGQLRTGELFF